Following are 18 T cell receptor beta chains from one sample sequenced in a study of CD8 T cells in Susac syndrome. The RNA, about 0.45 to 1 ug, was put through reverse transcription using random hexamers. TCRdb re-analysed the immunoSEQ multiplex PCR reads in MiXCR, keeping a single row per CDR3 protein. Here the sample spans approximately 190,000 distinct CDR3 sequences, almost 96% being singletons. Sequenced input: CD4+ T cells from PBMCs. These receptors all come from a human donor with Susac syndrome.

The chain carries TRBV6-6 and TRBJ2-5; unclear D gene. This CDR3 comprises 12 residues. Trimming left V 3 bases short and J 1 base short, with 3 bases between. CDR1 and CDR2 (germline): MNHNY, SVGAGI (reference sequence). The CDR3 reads CASSYPQETQYF. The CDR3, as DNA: TGTGCCAGCAGTTATCCCCAAGAGACCCAGTACTTC.

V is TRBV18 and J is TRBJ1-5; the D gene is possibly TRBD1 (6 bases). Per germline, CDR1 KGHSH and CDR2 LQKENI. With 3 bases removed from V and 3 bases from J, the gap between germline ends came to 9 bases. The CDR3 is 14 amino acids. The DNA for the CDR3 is TGTGCCAGCTCACCTGGACAGTCCAATCAGCCCCAGCATTTT. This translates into CASSPGQSNQPQHF.

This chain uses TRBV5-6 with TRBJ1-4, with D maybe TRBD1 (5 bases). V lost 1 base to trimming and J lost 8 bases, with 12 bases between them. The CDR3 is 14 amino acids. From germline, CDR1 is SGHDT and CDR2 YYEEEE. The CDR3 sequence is CASSLSRGGEKLFF. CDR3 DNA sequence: TGTGCCAGCAGCTTGTCTCGCGGGGGGGAAAAACTGTTTTTT.

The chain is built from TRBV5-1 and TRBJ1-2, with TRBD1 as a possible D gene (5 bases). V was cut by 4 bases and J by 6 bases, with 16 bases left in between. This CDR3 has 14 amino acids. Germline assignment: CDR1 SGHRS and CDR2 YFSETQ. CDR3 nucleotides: TGCGCCAGCAGCCCTTCCGGGGAGGGGAATGGCTACACCTTC. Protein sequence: CASSPSGEGNGYTF. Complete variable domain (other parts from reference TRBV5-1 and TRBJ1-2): KAGVTQTPRYLIKTRGQQVTLSCSPISGHRSVSWYQQTPGQGLQFLFEYFSETQRNKGNFPGRFSGRQFSNSRSEMNVSTLELGDSALYLCASSPSGEGNGYTFGSGTRLTVV.

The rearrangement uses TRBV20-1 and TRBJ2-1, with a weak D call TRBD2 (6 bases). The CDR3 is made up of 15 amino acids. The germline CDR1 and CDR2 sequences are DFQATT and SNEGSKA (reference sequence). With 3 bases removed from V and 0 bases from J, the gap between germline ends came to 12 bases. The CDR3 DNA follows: TGCAGTGCTAGGGGACTGAAAAACTCCTACAATGAGCAGTTCTTC. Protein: CSARGLKNSYNEQFF.

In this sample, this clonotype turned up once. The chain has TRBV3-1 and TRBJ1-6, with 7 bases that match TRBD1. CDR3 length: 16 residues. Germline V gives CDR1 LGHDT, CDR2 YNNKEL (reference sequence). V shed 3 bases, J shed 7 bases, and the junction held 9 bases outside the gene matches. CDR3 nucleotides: TGTGCCAGCAGCCAGAGACAGGGTTTTTGGAATTCACCCCTCCACTTT. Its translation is CASSQRQGFWNSPLHF.

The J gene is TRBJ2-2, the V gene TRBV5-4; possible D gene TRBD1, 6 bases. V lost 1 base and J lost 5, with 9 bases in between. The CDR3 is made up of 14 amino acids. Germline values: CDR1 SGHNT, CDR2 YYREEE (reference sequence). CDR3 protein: CASSLMQGTGELFF. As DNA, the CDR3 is TGTGCCAGCAGCTTGATGCAGGGGACCGGGGAGCTGTTTTTT.

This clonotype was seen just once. CDR3 sequence (DNA): TGCAGCGTTGGCGACGTGGAGACCCAGTACTTC. Its translation: CSVGDVETQYF. This sequence joins TRBV29-1 and TRBJ2-5; no reliable D call. The V end lost 4 bases, the J end lost 5 bases, and 8 bases lay between the germline ends. From germline, CDR1 is SQVTM and CDR2 ANQGSEA. This CDR3 is 11 amino acids long.

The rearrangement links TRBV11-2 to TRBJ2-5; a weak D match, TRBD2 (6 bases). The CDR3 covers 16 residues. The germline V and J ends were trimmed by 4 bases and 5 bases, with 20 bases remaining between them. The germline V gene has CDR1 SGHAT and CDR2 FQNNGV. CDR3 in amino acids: CASSSLWQGRGETQYF. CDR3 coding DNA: TGTGCCAGCAGCTCCCTCTGGCAGGGCCGGGGGGAGACCCAGTACTTC.

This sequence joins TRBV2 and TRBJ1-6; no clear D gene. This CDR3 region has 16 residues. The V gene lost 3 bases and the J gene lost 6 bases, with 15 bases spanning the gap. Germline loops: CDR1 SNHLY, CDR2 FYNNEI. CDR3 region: CASSEPSGSGNSPLHF. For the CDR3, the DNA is TGTGCCAGCAGTGAGCCCTCGGGGTCGGGTAATTCACCCCTCCACTTT.

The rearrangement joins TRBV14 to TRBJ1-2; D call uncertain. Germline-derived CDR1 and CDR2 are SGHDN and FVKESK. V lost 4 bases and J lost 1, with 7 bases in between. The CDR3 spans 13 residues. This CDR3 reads CASSPDLNYGYTF. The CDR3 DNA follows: TGTGCCAGCAGCCCGGACCTTAACTATGGCTACACCTTC.

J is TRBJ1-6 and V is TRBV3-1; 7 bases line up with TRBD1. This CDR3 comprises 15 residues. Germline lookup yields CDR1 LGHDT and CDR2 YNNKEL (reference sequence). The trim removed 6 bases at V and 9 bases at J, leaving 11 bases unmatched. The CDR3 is CASSPTRQGTSPLHF. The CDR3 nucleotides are TGTGCCAGCAGTCCCACGAGACAGGGAACTTCACCCCTCCACTTT.

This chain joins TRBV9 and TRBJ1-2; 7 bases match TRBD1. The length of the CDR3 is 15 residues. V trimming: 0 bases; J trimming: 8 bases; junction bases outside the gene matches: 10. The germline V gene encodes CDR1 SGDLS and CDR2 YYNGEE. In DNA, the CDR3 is TGTGCCAGCAGCGTAGAGTCGATGACAGGGCAAGGCTACACCTTC. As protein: CASSVESMTGQGYTF.

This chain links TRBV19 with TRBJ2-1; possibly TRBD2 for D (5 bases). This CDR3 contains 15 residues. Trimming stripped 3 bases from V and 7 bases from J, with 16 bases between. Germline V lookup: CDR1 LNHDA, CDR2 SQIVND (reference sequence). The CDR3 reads CASSMLASTVNEQFF. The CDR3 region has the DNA TGTGCCAGTAGTATGCTAGCTTCCACTGTGAATGAGCAGTTCTTC.

CDR3 sequence (DNA): TGTGCCAGCAGGAGGGGGGAGCTGTTTTTT. Protein: CASRRGELFF. The V call is TRBV6-5, the J call TRBJ2-2; D remains ambiguous. Germline V lookup: CDR1 MNHEY, CDR2 SVGAGI. V was trimmed by 6 bases and J by 8 bases, leaving 4 bases between them. The CDR3 is made up of 10 amino acids.

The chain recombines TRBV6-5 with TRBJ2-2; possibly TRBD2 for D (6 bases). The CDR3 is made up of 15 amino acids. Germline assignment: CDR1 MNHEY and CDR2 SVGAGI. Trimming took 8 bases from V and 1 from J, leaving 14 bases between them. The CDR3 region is CASGRRAGNTGELFF. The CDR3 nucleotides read TGTGCCAGCGGCCGAAGAGCGGGGAACACCGGGGAGCTGTTTTTT.

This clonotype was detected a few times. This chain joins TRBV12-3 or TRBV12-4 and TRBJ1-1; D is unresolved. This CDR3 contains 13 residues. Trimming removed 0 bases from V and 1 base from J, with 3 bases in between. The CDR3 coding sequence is TGTGCCAGCAGTTTAGCGGAGAACACTGAAGCTTTCTTT. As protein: CASSLAENTEAFF.

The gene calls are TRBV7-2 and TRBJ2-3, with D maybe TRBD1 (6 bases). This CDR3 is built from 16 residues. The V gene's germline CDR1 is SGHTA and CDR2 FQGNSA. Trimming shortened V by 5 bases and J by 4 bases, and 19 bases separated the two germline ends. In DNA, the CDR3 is TGTGCCAGCAGCGCCCCGGGCAGGGACATATCAGATACGCAGTATTTT. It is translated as CASSAPGRDISDTQYF.